This T cell receptor (beta chain) was recorded in a study of cytomegalovirus exposure and HLA in healthy donors. Across the study: Inside one of the first data releases sat about 85 million unique TCRs taken from HLA-typed donors. Overall study results and limits: Several of the most significant clusters appeared, in a later analysis, to be linked to common viral pathogens. Cytomegalovirus-associated status was assigned to about 150 TCR beta chains.

PCR used 60 Vbeta primers and 13 Jbeta primers. Sequencing used immunoSEQ multiplex PCR; TCRdb keeps in-frame clones, though not all of them. The sample holds around 150,000 clones, approximately 85% seen once. Trimming at V came to 10 bases and at J to 4 bases, leaving 9 bases not matched to a gene. The CDR3 spans 15 residues. Germline V gene data show CDR1 as SNHLY and CDR2 as FYNNEI. On this clone: Its antigen is currently unknown.

V gene TRBV2 combines with J gene TRBJ2-6, with 8 bases fitting TRBD2. The sequenced material came from PBMCs. The receptor's source is a woman between 40 and 55 years old in good health and CMV-seronegative. The CDR3 is CAIQAGARGANVLTF. The CDR3 nucleotides are TGTGCCATTCAAGCGGGGGCTAGGGGGGCCAACGTCCTGACTTTC.